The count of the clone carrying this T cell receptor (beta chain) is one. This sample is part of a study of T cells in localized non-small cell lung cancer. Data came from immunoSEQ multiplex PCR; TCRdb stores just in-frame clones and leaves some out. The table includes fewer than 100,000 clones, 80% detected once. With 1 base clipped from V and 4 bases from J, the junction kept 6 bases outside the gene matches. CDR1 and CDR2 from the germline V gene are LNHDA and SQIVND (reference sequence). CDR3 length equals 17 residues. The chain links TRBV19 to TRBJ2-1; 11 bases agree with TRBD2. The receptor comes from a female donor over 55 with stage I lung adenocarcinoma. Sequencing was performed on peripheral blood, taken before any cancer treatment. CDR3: CASSIVIAGGPYNEQFF. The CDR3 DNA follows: TGTGCCAGTAGTATAGTGATAGCGGGAGGGCCTTACAATGAGCAGTTCTTC.